This TCR beta chain was captured by sequencing in a study of blood T cells in healthy people across ages. Study results and caveats: Investigators treated diversity estimates from one million T cells as underestimates. A roughly linear fall in TCR beta diversity per million T cells was seen with increasing age. Long-lived donors had more naive CD4+ cells and higher diversity than aged donors.

Trimming removed 0 bases at V and 1 base at J, with 15 bases between. The CDR3 runs to 17 residues. Germline CDR1 SGHVS, CDR2 FQNEAQ. With respect to this clonotype: Its antigen is still unknown.

The second PCR ran about 6 to 12 cycles with a sample-barcoded 5' primer and J-beta primers. TCRdb redid the calling of the 5' RACE reads with MiXCR, one entry per CDR3 protein. The top ten hold roughly a fifth of the sample, which has some 920,000 distinct CDR3 sequences, roughly 51% seen once. The clonotype comes from a woman aged 55-69 years in good health. V is TRBV7-8 and J is TRBJ1-1; a weak D match, TRBD1 (6 bases). Sequenced input: blood. CDR3 sequence: CASSLAQGGGANTEAFF. The CDR3 bases are TGTGCCAGCAGCTTAGCCCAAGGGGGGGGCGCGAACACTGAAGCTTTCTTT.